Below are 28 T cell receptor beta chains sequenced from a single sample in a study of CD8+ T cells in alopecia areata. The authors extracted RNA and reverse transcribed it into cDNA as the sequencing template. Clones were read by immunoSEQ multiplex PCR, and TCRdb kept only the in-frame ones, dropping some. The top ten hold about 14% of the sample, which has about 190,000 clones, around 60% seen once. The sequencing used CD4+ T cells sorted from blood, collected at week 0. The origin of the receptors is a human donor with alopecia areata.

The chain has TRBV29-1 and TRBJ1-1; D call uncertain. Germline-derived CDR1 and CDR2 are SQVTM and ANQGSEA. This CDR3 contains 11 residues. Between the trimmed V and J ends, which lost 5 bases and 4 bases, there was a span of 8 bases. Written as DNA, the CDR3 is TGCAGCGTTCTCCCCCGCACTGAAGCTTTCTTT. It is translated as CSVLPRTEAFF.

The chain's CDR3 is CASSRGSGGPTDTQYF. DNA for the CDR3: TGTGCCAGCAGCCGGGGTAGCGGGGGGCCCACAGATACGCAGTATTTT. The chain combines TRBV4-2 with TRBJ2-3, with TRBD2 identical over 10 bases. The ends lost 4 bases at V and 2 bases at J; junction bases unmatched: 6. Germline CDR1 is LGHNA and CDR2 is YNFKEQ. The CDR3 contains 16 residues.

J is TRBJ1-4 and V is TRBV2; D is unclear. V lost 6 bases to trimming and J lost 7 bases, with 12 bases between them. The germline gives CDR1 SNHLY, CDR2 FYNNEI. This CDR3 has 13 amino acids. CDR3 amino acids: CASRGKMGEKLFF. DNA of the CDR3: TGTGCCAGCAGAGGGAAGATGGGTGAAAAACTGTTTTTT.

This clone was observed a few times. The chain combines TRBV7-3 with TRBJ2-2, with a tentative D call TRBD1 (6 bases). Germline V gene data show CDR1 as SGHTA and CDR2 as FQGTGA. Trimming took off 5 bases at V and 2 bases at J, with 12 bases between the two ends. The CDR3 is made up of 15 amino acids. The DNA for the CDR3 is TGTGCCAGCAGCCTAAGACAGGTCAACACCGGGGAGCTGTTTTTT. Residues: CASSLRQVNTGELFF.

The gene calls are TRBV19 and TRBJ2-1; possibly TRBD1 for D (5 bases). CDR1 is LNHDA and CDR2 is SQIVND in the germline V gene (reference sequence). The CDR3 is made up of 14 amino acids. Trimming pared 5 bases from V and 3 bases from J, leaving 11 bases between. The CDR3 loop reads CASSLSDSYNEQFF. The CDR3 DNA reads as TGTGCCAGTAGTCTATCCGACAGCTACAATGAGCAGTTCTTC. Complete variable domain (other parts from reference TRBV19 and TRBJ2-1): DGGITQSPKYLFRKEGQNVTLSCEQNLNHDAMYWYRQDPGQGLRLIYYSQIVNDFQKGDIAEGYSVSREKKESFPLTVTSAQKNPTAFYLCASSLSDSYNEQFFGPGTRLTVL.

V usage is TRBV30 and J usage is TRBJ2-7; D tentatively fits TRBD1 or TRBD2 (5 bases each). This CDR3 spans 13 amino acids. The V and J ends lost 2 bases and 12 bases respectively, with 20 bases between them. CDR1 is GTSNPN, CDR2 SVGIG, per germline (reference sequence). In nucleotides, the CDR3 is TGTGCCTGGAGTCCGACGACCGGGACCTGGCGGTACTTC. This codes for CAWSPTTGTWRYF.

The chain joins TRBV30 to TRBJ2-3; perhaps D is TRBD1 or TRBD2 (6 bases each). The germline V gene encodes CDR1 GTSNPN and CDR2 SVGIG (reference sequence). This CDR3 spans 16 amino acids. The ends were cut back, 0 bases at V and 2 bases at J, with 15 bases in the middle. CDR3 amino acids: CAWSVLGGKITDTQYF. CDR3 sequence (DNA): TGTGCCTGGAGTGTTTTGGGGGGCAAAATCACAGATACGCAGTATTTT.

The V call is TRBV5-1, the J call TRBJ2-1; 8 positions match TRBD2. J gave up 4 bases and V 7 bases, and 7 bases lay outside the gene matches. The CDR3 is 14 residues long. Germline V gene sequence: CDR1 SGHRS, CDR2 YFSETQ. CDR3 sequence reads: CASAGTRSYNEQFF. The CDR3 bases are TGCGCCAGCGCCGGGACTAGATCATACAATGAGCAGTTCTTC.

This clone has a handful of counts. This chain uses TRBV2 with TRBJ1-1; no clear D. The CDR3 covers 15 residues. Trimming cost V 4 bases and J 1 base, with 13 bases left between them. Germline CDR1 is SNHLY and CDR2 is FYNNEI. The CDR3 protein is CASSGQVRANTEAFF. DNA for the CDR3: TGTGCCAGCAGTGGCCAGGTCCGGGCGAACACTGAAGCTTTCTTT.

The sample holds a few counts of this clone. This chain connects TRBV25-1 to TRBJ2-7; 7 bases align to TRBD1. V dropped 2 bases and J dropped 3; count of bases not matched to a gene: 7. CDR3 size: 15 residues. The germline V gene encodes CDR1 MGHDK and CDR2 SYGVNS. CDR3 DNA: TGTGCCAGCAGTGAACCCGACAGGGACCACTACGAGCAGTACTTC. This encodes CASSEPDRDHYEQYF.

Concerning this clone itself: The germline gene is not matched at one end of the junction; a read error may be the cause. V is TRBV29-1 and J is TRBJ2-4; the D gene is possibly TRBD2 (5 bases). CDR1 and CDR2 from the germline V gene are SQVTM and ANQGSEA. This CDR3 is 13 amino acids long. The CDR3 coding sequence is TGCAGCGTTGGAGGGAAAATAAGAAACACTCAGTACTTC. Translated, it gives CSVGGKIRNTQYF.

This chain joins TRBV28 and TRBJ1-5, with D uncertain. CDR3 length: 15 amino acids. Trimming removed 5 bases from V and 6 bases from J, with 17 bases in between. CDR1 and CDR2 (germline): MDHEN, SYDVKM. The CDR3 loop is CASSAGPTPSQPQHF. The CDR3 nucleotides are TGTGCCAGCAGTGCAGGCCCTACCCCCAGTCAGCCCCAGCATTTT. The full variable domain, completed using reference TRBV28 and TRBJ1-5, is DVKVTQSSRYLVKRTGEKVFLECVQDMDHENMFWYRQDPGLGLRLIYFSYDVKMKEKGDIPEGYSVSREKKERFSLILESASTNQTSMYLCASSAGPTPSQPQHFGDGTRLSIL.

The rearrangement links TRBV18 to TRBJ1-6; D may be TRBD1 (5 bases). CDR3 length equals 15 residues. V was trimmed by 4 bases and J by 8 bases, leaving 15 bases between them. Germline CDR1 is KGHSH and CDR2 is LQKENI. The CDR3 nucleotides are TGTGCCAGCTCACTCTTCTCCCGGGGGGATTCACCCCTCCACTTT. It is translated as CASSLFSRGDSPLHF.

The chain employs TRBV29-1 and TRBJ2-7; D not resolved. V was cut by 5 bases and J by 2 bases, with 4 bases left in between. This CDR3 spans 10 amino acids. Germline V gene lookup returns CDR1 SQVTM and CDR2 ANQGSEA. Written as DNA, the CDR3 is TGCAGCGTTCGGACCTACGAGCAGTACTTC. This gives the protein CSVRTYEQYF.

This clone turned up a few times. The genes are TRBV7-9 and TRBJ2-3, with D perhaps matching TRBD1 (7 bases). V lost 0 bases and J lost 14, with 12 bases in between. This CDR3 comprises 12 residues. Germline loops: CDR1 SEHNR, CDR2 FQNEAQ (reference sequence). The CDR3 loop reads CASSLAEGQMYF. CDR3 nucleotides: TGTGCCAGCAGCTTAGCGGAGGGACAGATGTATTTT.

In DNA form, the CDR3 reads TGTGCCAGCAGTGTTTCGGATAGCAATCAGCCCCAGCATTTT. Translated, it gives CASSVSDSNQPQHF. V usage is TRBV2 and J usage is TRBJ1-5; D unclear. There are 14 residues in the CDR3. V shed 4 bases and J shed 0 bases, with 7 bases lying between them. Germline CDR1 SNHLY, CDR2 FYNNEI.

This chain connects TRBV29-1 to TRBJ2-5; TRBD1 is a possible D gene (6 bases). The better agreement between TRBJ2-7 and the DNA end casts doubt on the J call. From germline, CDR1 is SQVTM and CDR2 ANQGSEA. The CDR3 extends over 12 amino acids. DNA of the CDR3: TGCAGCGTTGCACAGGGATCCTACGAGCAGTACTTC. It codes for CSVAQGSYEQYF.

In its sample, this clone was seen a few times. The chain is built from TRBV2 and TRBJ1-5; D unresolved. Germline V gene data show CDR1 as SNHLY and CDR2 as FYNNEI. V was cut by 4 bases and J by 7 bases, with 8 bases left in between. The CDR3 runs to 12 residues. The DNA for the CDR3 is TGTGCCAGCAGTGTTCAATACCAGCCCCAGCATTTT. Translated, it gives CASSVQYQPQHF.

This clone has only a few counts. Distinct nucleotide sequences in the sample also encode this CDR3. V and J are TRBV5-1 and TRBJ2-5, with TRBD1 matching over 8 bases. Germline CDR1 reads SGHRS; CDR2 reads YFSETQ. With V trimmed by 0 bases and J by 2 bases, 3 bases remained unmatched. CDR3 size: 15 residues. The chain's CDR3 is CASSLGTGGQETQYF. CDR3 in DNA: TGCGCCAGCAGCTTGGGAACAGGGGGACAAGAGACCCAGTACTTC.

Comments on this clone: Other DNA sequences of this sample code for an identical CDR3. This chain joins TRBV4-1 and TRBJ1-4; 10 positions match TRBD1. Per germline, CDR1 MGHRA and CDR2 YSYEKL. This CDR3 is built from 15 residues. V trimming: 1 base; J trimming: 6 bases; junction bases outside the gene matches: 2. The CDR3 nucleotides read TGCGCCAGCAGCCAAGTGGGGACAGGGGATGAAAAACTGTTTTTT. The encoded protein is CASSQVGTGDEKLFF.

J is TRBJ2-3 and V is TRBV7-2; TRBD1 agrees at 8 bases. This CDR3 comprises 16 residues. The germline V gene encodes CDR1 SGHTA and CDR2 FQGNSA. V shed 1 base, J shed 3 bases, and the junction held 6 bases outside the gene matches. CDR3 coding DNA: TGTGCCAGCAGCTTAGGTGGCAGGGGGCGAACAGATACGCAGTATTTT. This gives the protein CASSLGGRGRTDTQYF.

The V call is TRBV7-9, the J call TRBJ1-2, with 9 nucleotides matching TRBD1. The CDR3 length is 16 residues. V gave up 5 bases and J gave up 8 bases; unmatched junction bases: 15. The germline V gene encodes CDR1 SEHNR and CDR2 FQNEAQ (reference sequence). CDR3 in amino acids: CASSQRLRDRVDGYTF. CDR3 sequence (DNA): TGTGCCAGCAGCCAACGCCTCCGGGACAGGGTGGACGGCTACACCTTC. The whole variable domain, remainder taken from reference TRBV7-9 and TRBJ1-2, is DTGVSQNPRHKITKRGQNVTFRCDPISEHNRLYWYRQTLGQGPEFLTYFQNEAQLEKSRLLSDRFSAERPKGSFSTLEIQRTEQGDSAMYLCASSQRLRDRVDGYTFGSGTRLTVV.

With regard to this clone: A much larger clonotype is one base distant, so this may be a read error. V gene TRBV11-2 combines with J gene TRBJ1-1, with D unclear. The V end was cut by 4 bases, the J end by 3 bases, with 9 bases between. CDR3 size: 13 residues. From germline, CDR1 is SGHAT and CDR2 FQNNGV. The CDR3 spells CASSSSRDTEAFF. The CDR3 DNA reads as TGTGCCAGCAGCTCGAGTAGGGACACTGAAGCTTTCTTT.

This chain links TRBV7-3 with TRBJ2-1, with 7 bases identical to TRBD2. The CDR3 consists of 13 residues. Germline CDR1 and CDR2: SGHTA and FQGTGA. Losses at the gene ends were 5 bases for V and 5 bases for J; bases not matched to a gene: 3. The CDR3 protein is CASSPTSDNEQFF. The CDR3 region has the DNA TGTGCCAGCAGCCCTACTAGCGACAATGAGCAGTTCTTC.

The chain combines TRBV30 with TRBJ1-5; a possible D gene is TRBD1 (5 bases). Trimming cost V 1 base and J 2 bases, with 12 bases left between them. The CDR3 totals 15 residues. From germline, CDR1 is GTSNPN and CDR2 SVGIG (reference sequence). CDR3 region: CAWSGGTYRNQPQHF. The CDR3 DNA follows: TGTGCCTGGAGTGGTGGGACCTATCGCAATCAGCCCCAGCATTTT.

The chain recombines TRBV7-2 with TRBJ2-7, with D possibly TRBD2 on 5 matching bases. The V gene's germline CDR1 is SGHTA and CDR2 FQGNSA. CDR3 size: 13 residues. Trimming stripped 2 bases from V and 2 bases from J, with 7 bases between. CDR3 bases: TGTGCCAGCAGCTTAACGAGGGCCTACGAGCAGTACTTC. It translates to CASSLTRAYEQYF. The whole variable domain, remainder taken from reference TRBV7-2 and TRBJ2-7, is GAGVSQSPSNKVTEKGKDVELRCDPISGHTALYWYRQSLGQGLEFLIYFQGNSAPDKSGLPSDRFSAERTGGSVSTLTIQRTQQEDSAVYLCASSLTRAYEQYFGPGTRLTVT.

The rearrangement uses TRBV2 and TRBJ1-5; tentative D call: TRBD1 (6 bases). There are 15 residues in the CDR3. Trimming removed 4 bases at V and 0 bases at J, with 10 bases between. The germline V gene encodes CDR1 SNHLY and CDR2 FYNNEI. The CDR3 reads CASSVAGASNQPQHF. The DNA for the CDR3 is TGTGCCAGCAGTGTCGCGGGGGCTAGCAATCAGCCCCAGCATTTT.

This clone was seen more than once but under ten times. The chain combines TRBV4-1 with TRBJ1-2; D gene uncertain. CDR1 and CDR2 (germline): MGHRA, YSYEKL. Trimming removed 4 bases from V and 1 base from J, with 19 bases in between. The CDR3 runs 17 residues. The CDR3: CASSRSAMAGDNYGYTF. CDR3 coding DNA: TGCGCCAGCAGCCGCAGCGCAATGGCGGGTGATAACTATGGCTACACCTTC.